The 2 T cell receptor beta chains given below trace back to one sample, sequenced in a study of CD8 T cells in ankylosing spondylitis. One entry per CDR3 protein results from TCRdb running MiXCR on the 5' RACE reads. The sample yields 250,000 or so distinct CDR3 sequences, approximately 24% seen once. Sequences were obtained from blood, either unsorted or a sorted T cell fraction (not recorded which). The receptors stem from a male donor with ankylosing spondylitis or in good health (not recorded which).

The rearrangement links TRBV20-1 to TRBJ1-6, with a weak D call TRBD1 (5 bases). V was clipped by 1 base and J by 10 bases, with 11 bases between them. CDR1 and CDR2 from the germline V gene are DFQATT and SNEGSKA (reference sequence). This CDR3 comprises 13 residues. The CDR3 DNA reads TGCAGTGCTAGAGGGGGGAAAGACTCACCCCTCCACTTT. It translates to CSARGGKDSPLHF.

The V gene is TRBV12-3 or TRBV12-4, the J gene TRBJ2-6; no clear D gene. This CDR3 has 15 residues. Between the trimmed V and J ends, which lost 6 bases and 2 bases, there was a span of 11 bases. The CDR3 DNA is TGTGCCAGCAGCCGCGAACCTCCTGGGGCCAACGTCCTGACTTTC. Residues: CASSREPPGANVLTF.